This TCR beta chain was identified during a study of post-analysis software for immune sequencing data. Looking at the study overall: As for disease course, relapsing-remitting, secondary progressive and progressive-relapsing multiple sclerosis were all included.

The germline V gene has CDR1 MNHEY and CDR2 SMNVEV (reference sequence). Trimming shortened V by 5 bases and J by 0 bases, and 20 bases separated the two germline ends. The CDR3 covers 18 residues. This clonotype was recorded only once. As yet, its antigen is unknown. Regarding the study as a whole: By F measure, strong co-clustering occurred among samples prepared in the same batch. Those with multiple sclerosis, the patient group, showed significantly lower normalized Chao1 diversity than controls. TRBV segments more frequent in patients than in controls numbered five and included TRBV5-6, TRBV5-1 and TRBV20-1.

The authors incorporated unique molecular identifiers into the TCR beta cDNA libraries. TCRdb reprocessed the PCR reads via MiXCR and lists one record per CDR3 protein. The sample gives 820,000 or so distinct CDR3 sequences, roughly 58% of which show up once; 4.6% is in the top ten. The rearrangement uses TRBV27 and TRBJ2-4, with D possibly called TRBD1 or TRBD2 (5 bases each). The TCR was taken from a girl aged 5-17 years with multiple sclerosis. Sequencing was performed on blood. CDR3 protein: CASSPLQGGLGAKNIQYF. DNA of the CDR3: TGTGCCAGCAGTCCCCTCCAGGGCGGGCTAGGAGCCAAAAACATTCAGTACTTC.